These 19 T cell receptor beta chains came from one sample sequenced in a study of cytomegalovirus exposure and HLA in healthy donors. Clones were read by immunoSEQ multiplex PCR, and TCRdb kept only the in-frame ones, dropping some. The sample consists of around 300,000 clones, around 85% of them appearing once. The sample was PBMCs. Every receptor here comes from a woman aged 18-29 years in good health and CMV-seronegative.

The V and J genes are TRBV9 and TRBJ1-1, with 8 nucleotides matching TRBD1. In germline, CDR1 is SGDLS, CDR2 YYNGEE. V was clipped by 3 bases and J by 3 bases; unmatched bases: 7. The CDR3 is 15 amino acids. The CDR3 bases are TGTGCCAGCAGCGGTACAGGGGGTACGTACACTGAAGCTTTCTTT. Its protein is CASSGTGGTYTEAFF.

The count of this clone is one. The rearrangement joins TRBV30 to TRBJ2-6, with D hard to call. CDR1 and CDR2 (germline): GTSNPN, SVGIG (reference sequence). There are 13 residues in the CDR3. The V gene lost 4 bases and the J gene lost 2 bases, with 6 bases spanning the gap. The chain's CDR3 is CAWTSPGANVLTF. CDR3 in DNA: TGTGCCTGGACTTCCCCTGGGGCCAACGTCCTGACTTTC.

DNA of the CDR3: TGTGCCTGGAGTGGAGGGACAGGAGCAAATCAGCCCCAGCATTTT. This gives the protein CAWSGGTGANQPQHF. This chain joins TRBV30 and TRBJ1-5, with 8 bases lining up with TRBD1. The CDR3 is 15 amino acids. Per the germline V gene, CDR1 is GTSNPN and CDR2 is SVGIG (reference sequence). V shed 1 base and J 4 bases; nucleotides not matched to a gene: 6.

This rearrangement joins TRBV27 to TRBJ2-2; perhaps TRBD2 as D (6 bases). The germline V gene has CDR1 MNHEY and CDR2 SMNVEV (reference sequence). The CDR3 contains 16 residues. V shed 4 bases and J shed 3 bases, with 15 bases lying between them. The CDR3 DNA is TGTGCCAGCAGTTCCCTACTAGCTGTCGACACCGGGGAGCTGTTTTTT. Encoded protein: CASSSLLAVDTGELFF.

The chain employs TRBV7-2 and TRBJ2-2; D gene unclear. This CDR3 has 11 residues. Germline assignment: CDR1 SGHTA and CDR2 FQGNSA. V was cut by 3 bases and J by 9 bases, with 5 bases left in between. CDR3 sequence (DNA): TGTGCCAGCAGCTTGGGCCGGGAGCTGTTTTTT. Translated: CASSLGRELFF. The complete variable domain, with remaining parts taken from reference TRBV7-2 and TRBJ2-2, reads GAGVSQSPSNKVTEKGKDVELRCDPISGHTALYWYRQSLGQGLEFLIYFQGNSAPDKSGLPSDRFSAERTGGSVSTLTIQRTQQEDSAVYLCASSLGRELFFGEGSRLTVL.

The rearrangement links TRBV29-1 to TRBJ2-5, with 7 bases that match TRBD1. This CDR3 comprises 12 residues. Unmatched junction bases numbered 2, after V lost 2 bases and J lost 5 bases. Germline V lookup: CDR1 SQVTM, CDR2 ANQGSEA. CDR3 DNA: TGCAGCGTTGAAACAGGGGTCGAGACCCAGTACTTC. Amino acids: CSVETGVETQYF.

The rearrangement links TRBV27 to TRBJ2-7; D unclear. V lost 5 bases and J lost 0, with 14 bases in between. The CDR3 length is 15 residues. The germline V gene encodes CDR1 MNHEY and CDR2 SMNVEV (reference sequence). CDR3 sequence reads: CASSPLERVSYEQYF. The CDR3 bases are TGTGCCAGCAGTCCCCTCGAGCGAGTCTCCTACGAGCAGTACTTC.

The rearrangement uses TRBV19 and TRBJ1-6; D may be TRBD1 (6 bases). The CDR3 has 16 amino acids. Germline CDR1 and CDR2: LNHDA and SQIVND (reference sequence). V gave up 6 bases and J gave up 7 bases, with 19 bases separating them. CDR3 nucleotides: TGTGCCAGTAGCCCGGGGGGTCAGGGGCTCAATTCACCCCTCCACTTT. As protein: CASSPGGQGLNSPLHF.

J is TRBJ2-5 and V is TRBV30; D ambiguous. The CDR3 contains 13 residues. Trimming left V 0 bases short and J 4 bases short, with 9 bases between. Germline V lookup: CDR1 GTSNPN, CDR2 SVGIG (reference sequence). CDR3: CAWSVLNRETQYF. The CDR3, as DNA: TGTGCCTGGAGTGTACTTAACAGAGAGACCCAGTACTTC.

This chain joins TRBV6-1 and TRBJ1-5; the D gene is possibly TRBD1 (5 bases). The CDR3 sequence is 14 residues long. Germline V lookup: CDR1 MNHNS, CDR2 SASEGT. V was trimmed by 10 bases and J by 3 bases, leaving 16 bases between them. CDR3 region: CATFNSGNNQPQHF. The CDR3 DNA sequence: TGTGCCACCTTTAACTCAGGGAACAATCAGCCCCAGCATTTT.

V is TRBV14 and J is TRBJ2-3, with 7 bases aligning to TRBD1. Germline CDR1 reads SGHDN; CDR2 reads FVKESK. This CDR3 is 18 amino acids long. The J segment lost 0 bases and the V segment lost 0 bases, leaving 9 bases of the junction unmatched. The CDR3: CASSQDPLQGSSTDTQYF. Written as DNA, the CDR3 is TGTGCCAGCAGCCAAGACCCTCTACAGGGGAGTAGCACAGATACGCAGTATTTT.

The CDR3 region is CASSQDLAGSTDTQYF. The CDR3 DNA reads as TGCGCCAGCAGCCAGGACCTAGCGGGGAGCACAGATACGCAGTATTTT. The rearrangement uses TRBV4-3 and TRBJ2-3; the match to TRBD2 covers 9 bases. V lost 3 bases and J lost 0; bases outside the gene matches: 4. The CDR3 is 16 amino acids. Germline CDR1 is LGHNA and CDR2 is YSLEER.

This chain uses TRBV30 with TRBJ1-1; no clear D. This CDR3 is built from 12 residues. Germline assignment: CDR1 GTSNPN and CDR2 SVGIG (reference sequence). V was shortened by 3 bases and J by 1 base, with 6 bases between the two germline ends. The CDR3 region is CAWSPRNTEAFF. The DNA of the CDR3 is TGTGCCTGGAGCCCTCGGAACACTGAAGCTTTCTTT.

In regard to this clone: An end of the junction does not agree with germline; a read error may underlie this. The chain carries TRBV27 and TRBJ1-3; the D is unclear. Germline CDR1 is MNHEY and CDR2 is SMNVEV (reference sequence). This CDR3 has 14 amino acids. For the CDR3, the DNA is TGTGCCAGCAGTGAATCAGGAGCGGAAAACGCCATATATTTT. It is translated as CASSESGAENAIYF.

This chain uses TRBV4-1 with TRBJ1-5, with a possible D match to TRBD1 (5 bases). The CDR3 runs 16 residues. The germline V gene has CDR1 MGHRA and CDR2 YSYEKL. V lost 0 bases and J lost 0, with 9 bases in between. The CDR3 loop reads CASSQERTPSNQPQHF. The CDR3 nucleotides are TGCGCCAGCAGCCAAGAACGGACACCTAGCAATCAGCCCCAGCATTTT.

This clone was seen only once. The chain joins TRBV28 to TRBJ2-1, with 8 bases matching TRBD2. The CDR3 covers 15 residues. Losses at the gene ends were 8 bases for V and 6 bases for J; bases not matched to a gene: 12. The germline V gene encodes CDR1 MDHEN and CDR2 SYDVKM. CDR3 sequence reads: CASLEAGGPSNEQFF. CDR3 coding DNA: TGTGCCAGCCTGGAGGCGGGAGGTCCCTCCAATGAGCAGTTCTTC.

The rearrangement joins TRBV11-2 to TRBJ1-2, with 7 positions matching TRBD1. This CDR3 comprises 13 residues. J was trimmed by 8 bases and V by 10 bases; bases with no gene match: 13. Germline V gene lookup returns CDR1 SGHAT and CDR2 FQNNGV. CDR3 sequence reads: CANEQEEGGGYTF. CDR3 nucleotides: TGTGCCAACGAACAGGAAGAAGGGGGCGGCTACACCTTC.

The chain couples TRBV28 to TRBJ2-2; D may be TRBD2 (5 bases). The V gene's germline CDR1 is MDHEN and CDR2 SYDVKM. V shed 7 bases and J shed 7 bases, with 16 bases lying between them. This CDR3 has 14 residues. CDR3 DNA: TGTGCCAGCACTGGGTTCCGAGGGATCGGGGAGCTGTTTTTT. Amino acid sequence: CASTGFRGIGELFF. The full variable domain, rest sourced from reference TRBV28 and TRBJ2-2, is DVKVTQSSRYLVKRTGEKVFLECVQDMDHENMFWYRQDPGLGLRLIYFSYDVKMKEKGDIPEGYSVSREKKERFSLILESASTNQTSMYLCASTGFRGIGELFFGEGSRLTVL.

The chain has TRBV7-2 and TRBJ2-1, with TRBD2 matching over 10 bases. This CDR3 is built from 16 residues. The V gene end was trimmed by 4 bases and the J gene end by 2 bases; junction bases not matched to a gene: 5. In germline, CDR1 is SGHTA, CDR2 FQGNSA. The CDR3 DNA sequence: TGTGCCAGCAGCTCGATAGCGGGAGGAACCTACAATGAGCAGTTCTTC. Translating gives CASSSIAGGTYNEQFF.